This T cell receptor beta chain was identified in a study of radiotherapy plus CTLA-4 blockade in lung cancer. About the research overall: Disease control was seen in approximately 31% of patients, objective responses in roughly 17%.

TCRdb's table, derived via immunoSEQ multiplex PCR, lists solely in-frame clones and lacks some. Among 55,000 to 65,000 clones, 70% to 80% were seen once, and the ten largest hold about 3%. The CDR3 loop spans 14 amino acids. The V segment lost 4 bases and the J segment 4 bases; nucleotides outside the gene matches: 6. Germline-derived CDR1 and CDR2 are MNHEY and SMNVEV (reference sequence). Chemo-refractory metastatic non-small-cell lung cancer patients were treated with focal radiation plus CTLA-4 blockade with ipilimumab. Sequences were derived from peripheral blood, sampled from a patient treated with radiotherapy plus ipilimumab. This sequence was found in a human donor with non-small cell lung cancer who had a complete response to radiotherapy plus ipilimumab. The V and J genes are TRBV27 and TRBJ1-1; TRBD1 aligns across 7 bases. CDR3 sequence: CASSSQGVGTEAFF. CDR3 in DNA: TGTGCCAGCAGTTCTCAGGGGGTGGGCACTGAAGCTTTCTTT.